In its sample, the clone carrying this TCR beta chain was seen a few times. The sample comes from a study of T cells in Graves' hyperthyroidism and ophthalmopathy. RNA transcripts gave rise to amplified TCR beta CDR3 regions. Primed by the HTBI set, a first-round RT-PCR was run on the TCR CDR3. TCRdb processed the multiplex PCR reads anew with MiXCR; each CDR3 protein has one entry. Altogether approximately 420,000 distinct CDR3 sequences are present, approximately 15% being singletons, with the ten largest covering 5% to 6.5%. Germline V gene lookup returns CDR1 LNHDA and CDR2 SQIVND (reference sequence). Trimming pared 5 bases from V and 1 base from J, leaving 5 bases between. The CDR3 runs 13 residues.

The J gene is TRBJ1-4, the V gene TRBV19; the D is unclear. Sequencing was done on a sample of blood. The clonotype was recovered from a woman aged 18-29 years with Graves' hyperthyroidism. CDR3 nucleotide sequence: TGTGCCAGTAGTCTTGGAACTAATGAAAAACTGTTTTTT. The encoded protein is CASSLGTNEKLFF.